Reported below is one T cell receptor (beta chain). Its antigen remains unidentified. This record belongs to a study of identical twins. Study-level points and caveats: Monozygotic twin pairs showed more out-of-frame TCR alpha sharing than models estimated.

TCRdb processed the 5' RACE reads anew with MiXCR; each CDR3 protein has one entry. The profile covers 400,000 to 650,000 distinct CDR3 sequences, with 22% appearing a single time and around 1% taken by the ten largest. CDR1 is SGHDT, CDR2 YYEEEE, per germline. This CDR3 contains 16 residues. V was clipped by 3 bases and J by 6 bases; unmatched bases: 6. These sequences were also reported in another study, on T cells expressing NK-cell markers. This second study notes: Sorted T-cell subsets CD3+CD56+NKG2C+, CD3+CD56+NKG2C- and CD3+CD56-NKG2C+ were TCR beta-sequenced. In several experiments, sorting was confined to alpha-beta TCR T cells through use of an anti-gamma-delta TCR antibody. In a few donors, dominant clonotypes made up about 28.3-65% of CD3+CD56-NKG2C+ cells.

The sequenced sample consisted of CD4+ T cells sorted from blood. The TCR originated in a young woman in good health. The gene calls are TRBV5-6 and TRBJ2-1, with 13 nucleotides matching TRBD2. The DNA of the CDR3 is TGTGCCAGCAGCTGGGGAACTAGCGGGAGGGCCAATGAGCAGTTCTTC. Translated: CASSWGTSGRANEQFF.